The 27 T cell receptor beta chains listed next were all sequenced from one sample in a study of blood T cell repertoires in COVID-19. This table comes from immunoSEQ multiplex PCR, and its TCRdb copy is limited to in-frame clones, with some not included. The sample consists of about 33,000 clones, 88% of them appearing once. What was sequenced was peripheral blood. The receptor source for this set is a human donor in a cohort sampled during active COVID-19.

This clone occurred a few times. The J gene is TRBJ1-2, the V gene TRBV6-6; 7 nucleotides align to TRBD1. With 5 bases clipped from V and 6 bases from J, the junction kept 12 bases outside the gene matches. Germline V gives CDR1 MNHNY, CDR2 SVGAGI (reference sequence). The CDR3 extends over 15 amino acids. The CDR3, as DNA: TGTGCCAGCAGTCCCCCGGTGGTCAGGGGGGATGGCTACACCTTC. Encoded protein: CASSPPVVRGDGYTF.

This clone was counted once. The rearrangement uses TRBV4-2 and TRBJ2-7, with a possible D match to TRBD2 (5 bases). From germline, CDR1 is LGHNA and CDR2 YNFKEQ. The CDR3 is 12 residues long. V lost 0 bases, J lost 7 bases, and 7 bases lay in between. CDR3 DNA: TGTGCCAGCAGCCAAGATCGCGGGGAGCAGTACTTC. Amino acid sequence: CASSQDRGEQYF.

As for this clone: In the same sample, other DNA sequences code for this CDR3. This chain links TRBV11-2 with TRBJ2-7; 8 bases fit TRBD1. The V and J ends lost 0 bases and 4 bases, in that order; junction bases with no gene match: 5. The CDR3 totals 15 residues. Germline CDR1 reads SGHAT; CDR2 reads FQNNGV. The CDR3 loop is CASSLDRTGLYEQYF. The DNA for the CDR3 is TGTGCCAGCAGCTTAGATAGGACAGGGTTGTACGAGCAGTACTTC.

J is TRBJ1-2 and V is TRBV27; possible D gene TRBD1, 5 bases. Germline CDR1 reads MNHEY; CDR2 reads SMNVEV (reference sequence). V was trimmed by 0 bases and J by 0 bases, leaving 14 bases between them. CDR3 length: 17 amino acids. The CDR3 DNA sequence: TGTGCCAGCAGTTTATCGACCCCAGGGCCGGCTAACTATGGCTACACCTTC. It yields the protein CASSLSTPGPANYGYTF.

This chain connects TRBV6-5 to TRBJ1-1; D is ambiguous. Germline loops: CDR1 MNHEY, CDR2 SVGAGI. Trimming shortened V by 0 bases and J by 10 bases, and 21 bases separated the two germline ends. This CDR3 spans 16 amino acids. The CDR3 DNA sequence: TGTGCCAGCAGTTACTCAGTCGGCAGTCGCGGGAGTGGAGCTTTCTTT. It specifies CASSYSVGSRGSGAFF.

The chain combines TRBV5-3 with TRBJ1-1; a weak D match, TRBD1 (6 bases). TRBV5-3 has ORF status, its function being uncertain. With 1 base removed from V and 1 base from J, the gap between germline ends came to 17 bases. The CDR3 totals 17 residues. The CDR3 is CARSLKGPGVENTEAFF. The CDR3 region has the DNA TGTGCCAGAAGCTTGAAAGGGCCAGGGGTAGAGAACACTGAAGCTTTCTTT.

The J gene is TRBJ2-1, the V gene TRBV6-1; the match to TRBD2 covers 12 bases. Germline CDR1 is MNHNS and CDR2 is SASEGT. The CDR3 runs 17 residues. Trimming took 3 bases from V and 8 from J; bases not matched to a gene: 11. The CDR3 protein is CASSDLLAGGSSDEQFF. DNA for the CDR3: TGTGCCAGCAGTGACTTACTAGCGGGAGGCTCATCAGATGAGCAGTTCTTC.

The rearrangement joins TRBV11-2 to TRBJ2-5, with D possibly matching TRBD2 (7 bases). CDR3 length: 15 amino acids. Germline V gives CDR1 SGHAT, CDR2 FQNNGV. V was trimmed by 2 bases and J by 5 bases, leaving 15 bases between them. The CDR3 DNA follows: TGTGCCAGCAGCTTATCTGGGGGGGGCCTGGAGACCCAGTACTTC. Its protein is CASSLSGGGLETQYF.

The chain links TRBV29-1 to TRBJ2-7; a possible D gene is TRBD2 (6 bases). Germline loops: CDR1 SQVTM, CDR2 ANQGSEA. The CDR3 runs to 14 residues. With 7 bases removed from V and 2 bases from J, the gap between germline ends came to 18 bases. The CDR3 spells CSGLEGRQTYEQYF. The CDR3 coding sequence is TGCAGCGGCTTGGAGGGGCGGCAGACCTACGAGCAGTACTTC.

This clone has more than one count but fewer than ten. The junction does not match germline at one end; this may be a read error. CDR3 DNA: TGTGCCAGCAGGGAAGGGGCCAGCTCCTACAATGAGCAGTTCTTC. Its protein product is CASREGASSYNEQFF. The rearrangement uses TRBV6-1 and TRBJ2-1; tentative D call: TRBD1 (5 bases). Looked up from germline, CDR1 is MNHNS and CDR2 is SASEGT. This CDR3 comprises 15 residues.

The chain joins TRBV6-5 to TRBJ2-5, with D tentatively TRBD1 (5 bases). The CDR3 loop spans 15 amino acids. Germline loops: CDR1 MNHEY, CDR2 SVGAGI. V dropped 5 bases and J dropped 1 base, with 14 bases sitting between them. Written as DNA, the CDR3 is TGTGCCAGCAGTCTCCCCGCCCAGGGCCAAGAGACCCAGTACTTC. Residues: CASSLPAQGQETQYF.

V usage is TRBV18 and J usage is TRBJ2-7; 14 positions match TRBD2. CDR1 is KGHSH, CDR2 LQKENI, per germline. J gave up 7 bases and V 3 bases, and 8 bases lay outside the gene matches. This CDR3 contains 16 residues. The CDR3 nucleotides are TGTGCCAGCTCACCCCGGGGACTAGCGGGAGTCGAGGAGCAGTACTTC. Translating it yields CASSPRGLAGVEEQYF.

This chain uses TRBV4-2 with TRBJ1-3; D gene unclear. From germline, CDR1 is LGHNA and CDR2 YNFKEQ. The CDR3 is 16 residues long. Trimming took off 0 bases at V and 4 bases at J, with 13 bases between the two ends. The CDR3 loop is CASSQEGGYFGNTIYF. The CDR3 bases are TGTGCCAGCAGCCAAGAAGGAGGGTACTTCGGAAACACCATATATTTT.

The chain is built from TRBV2 and TRBJ2-7; perhaps TRBD2 as D (6 bases). Per the germline V gene, CDR1 is SNHLY and CDR2 is FYNNEI. This CDR3 spans 16 amino acids. Between the trimmed V and J ends, which lost 7 bases and 2 bases, there was a span of 21 bases. The CDR3 sequence: CASTPQVAEPTYEQYF. CDR3 nucleotide sequence: TGTGCCAGCACCCCCCAAGTAGCGGAGCCCACCTACGAGCAGTACTTC.

The chain joins TRBV18 to TRBJ1-1; tentatively, D is TRBD1 (6 bases). Per germline, CDR1 KGHSH and CDR2 LQKENI. The CDR3 sequence is 14 residues long. V was shortened by 2 bases and J by 4 bases, with 11 bases between the two germline ends. Here the CDR3 reads CASSPSTGRTEAFF. The DNA for the CDR3 is TGTGCCAGCTCACCATCGACAGGTCGCACTGAAGCTTTCTTT.

The chain carries TRBV6-6 and TRBJ2-3; D is unresolved. This CDR3 contains 14 residues. Per the germline V gene, CDR1 is MNHNY and CDR2 is SVGAGI (reference sequence). Deletions cut 5 bases from V and 2 bases from J, with 11 bases between. The CDR3 spells CASSPQLTTDTQYF. The CDR3 nucleotides are TGTGCCAGCAGTCCCCAGTTAACCACAGATACGCAGTATTTT.

This chain uses TRBV28 with TRBJ2-5; maybe TRBD1 (5 bases). This CDR3 is 15 amino acids long. Germline-derived CDR1 and CDR2 are MDHEN and SYDVKM. V was shortened by 3 bases and J by 0 bases, with 11 bases between the two germline ends. CDR3 sequence: CASSFLRGDQETQYF. The CDR3 coding sequence is TGTGCCAGCAGTTTCCTTAGGGGCGACCAAGAGACCCAGTACTTC.

As concerns this clone: Different DNA sequences within this sample yield the same CDR3. V gene TRBV7-2 combines with J gene TRBJ2-1; 7 bases align to TRBD2. Germline CDR1 reads SGHTA; CDR2 reads FQGNSA. This CDR3 has 15 amino acids. The J segment lost 0 bases and the V segment lost 3 bases, leaving 2 bases of the junction unmatched. CDR3: CASSFLADSYNEQFF. Here the CDR3 DNA reads TGTGCCAGCAGCTTCCTAGCGGACTCCTACAATGAGCAGTTCTTC. Full variable domain (outside the CDR3, taken from reference TRBV7-2 and TRBJ2-1): GAGVSQSPSNKVTEKGKDVELRCDPISGHTALYWYRQSLGQGLEFLIYFQGNSAPDKSGLPSDRFSAERTGGSVSTLTIQRTQQEDSAVYLCASSFLADSYNEQFFGPGTRLTVL.

The CDR3 region has the DNA TGTGCCAGCAGAGGGACTAGCGGGAGACGATACGAGCAGTACTTC. Encoded protein: CASRGTSGRRYEQYF. The rearrangement links TRBV28 to TRBJ2-7, with 14 nucleotides matching TRBD2. Per germline, CDR1 MDHEN and CDR2 SYDVKM. V dropped 6 bases and J dropped 4; count of bases not matched to a gene: 5. There are 15 residues in the CDR3.

The DNA for the CDR3 is TGTGCCAGCAGAGACACAGGGCGGGTTGGCTACACCTTC. It yields the protein CASRDTGRVGYTF. V is TRBV3-1 (or the pseudogene TRBV3-2) and J is TRBJ1-2; D is perhaps TRBD1 (6 bases). V was clipped by 6 bases and J by 7 bases, with 15 bases between them. This CDR3 is 13 amino acids long. CDR1 and CDR2 from the germline V gene are LGHDT and YNNKEL (reference sequence).

V usage is TRBV6-5 and J usage is TRBJ1-2; no reliable D call. Germline loops: CDR1 MNHEY, CDR2 SVGAGI. Between the trimmed V and J ends, which lost 7 bases and 8 bases, there was a span of 23 bases. This CDR3 is 15 amino acids long. This chain's CDR3 is CASTPWTAGQYGYTF. The DNA of the CDR3 is TGTGCCAGCACTCCCTGGACTGCCGGGCAGTACGGCTACACCTTC.

The chain employs TRBV7-8 and TRBJ2-2; no clear D. Trimming pared 1 base from V and 6 bases from J, leaving 6 bases between. Germline loops: CDR1 SGHVS, CDR2 FQNEAQ. The CDR3 covers 13 residues. CDR3 in DNA: TGTGCCAGCAGCTTAGATATAGCCGGGGAGCTGTTTTTT. It specifies CASSLDIAGELFF.

The genes are TRBV30 and TRBJ1-5; D is unclear. The CDR3 spans 14 residues. Trimming cost V 5 bases and J 1 base, with 12 bases left between them. The germline CDR1 and CDR2 sequences are GTSNPN and SVGIG (reference sequence). The CDR3 coding sequence is TGTGCCTGGCCAAGGGAGCAAAGCAATCAGCCCCAGCATTTT. This gives the protein CAWPREQSNQPQHF.

The rearrangement uses TRBV25-1 and TRBJ2-3; D is unresolved. CDR1 MGHDK and CDR2 SYGVNS come from the germline V gene. V lost 4 bases, J lost 6 bases, and 17 bases lay in between. CDR3 size: 15 residues. The CDR3 reads CASSVFGGRRDTQYF. CDR3 sequence (DNA): TGTGCCAGCAGTGTTTTCGGCGGTCGTAGGGATACGCAGTATTTT.

The rearrangement uses TRBV27 and TRBJ2-4; D might be TRBD2 (5 bases). The V gene lost 4 bases and the J gene lost 0 bases, with 10 bases spanning the gap. This CDR3 has 15 amino acids. In germline, CDR1 is MNHEY, CDR2 SMNVEV (reference sequence). CDR3 region: CASSSDLLAKNIQYF. The CDR3 DNA sequence: TGTGCCAGCAGTTCGGACTTATTAGCCAAAAACATTCAGTACTTC.

The chain carries TRBV6-5 and TRBJ2-7, with D possibly matching TRBD1 (5 bases). The V end was cut by 0 bases, the J end by 3 bases, with 9 bases between. The CDR3 extends over 14 amino acids. The germline V gene encodes CDR1 MNHEY and CDR2 SVGAGI. The CDR3 is CASSYSPTDYEQYF. In nucleotides, the CDR3 is TGTGCCAGCAGTTACTCGCCGACAGACTACGAGCAGTACTTC.

This clone was counted between two and nine times. The chain combines TRBV11-2 with TRBJ2-3, with D perhaps TRBD2 (6 bases). Between the trimmed V and J ends, which lost 1 base and 2 bases, there was a span of 13 bases. The CDR3 runs 16 residues. The germline V gene encodes CDR1 SGHAT and CDR2 FQNNGV. Written as DNA, the CDR3 is TGTGCCAGCAGCTTAGTCGGGGGAGCGCACACAGATACGCAGTATTTT. Translated: CASSLVGGAHTDTQYF.